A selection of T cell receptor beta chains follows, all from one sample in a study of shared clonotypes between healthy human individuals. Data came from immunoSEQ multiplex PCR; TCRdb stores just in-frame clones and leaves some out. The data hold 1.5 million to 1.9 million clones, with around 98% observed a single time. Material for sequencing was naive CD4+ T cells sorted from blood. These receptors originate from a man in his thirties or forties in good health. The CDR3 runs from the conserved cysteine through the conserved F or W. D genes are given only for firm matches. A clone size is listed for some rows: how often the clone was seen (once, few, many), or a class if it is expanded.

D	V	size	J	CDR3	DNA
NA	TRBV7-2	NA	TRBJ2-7	CASSPDPIRYEQYF	TGTGCCAGCAGCCCCGACCCTATCCGCTACGAGCAGTACTTC
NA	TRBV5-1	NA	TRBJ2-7	CASSLGQSYEQYF	TGCGCCAGCAGCTTGGGACAGAGCTACGAGCAGTACTTC
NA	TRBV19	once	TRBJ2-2	CASSKTLRGAGELFF	TGTGCCAGTAGTAAAACCCTTAGGGGCGCGGGGGAGCTGTTTTTT
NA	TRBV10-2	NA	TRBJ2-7	CASSEAVARPYEQYF	TGCGCCAGCAGTGAGGCGGTAGCGCGACCCTACGAGCAGTACTTC
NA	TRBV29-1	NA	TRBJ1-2	CSVFASSNYGYTF	TGCAGCGTGTTTGCCTCGTCTAACTATGGCTACACCTTC
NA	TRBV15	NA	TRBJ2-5	CATSLSGWQGVLETQYF	TGTGCCACCAGCCTATCTGGGTGGCAGGGAGTGTTGGAGACCCAGTACTTC
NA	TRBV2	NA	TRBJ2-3	CASEEGGGTQYF	TGTGCCAGCGAGGAGGGAGGGGGTACGCAGTATTTT
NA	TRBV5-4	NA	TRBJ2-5	CASSLQKLETQYF	TGTGCCAGCAGCTTGCAGAAACTAGAGACCCAGTACTTC
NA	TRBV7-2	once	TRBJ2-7	CASSLAARGHEQYF	TGTGCCAGCAGCTTAGCGGCCCGGGGCCACGAGCAGTACTTC
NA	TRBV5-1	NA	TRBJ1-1	CASSFSVMNTEAFF	TGCGCCAGCAGCTTTTCGGTTATGAACACTGAAGCTTTCTTT
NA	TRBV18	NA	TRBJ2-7	CASSILSSQQGRAYEQYF	TGTGCCAGCTCCATTCTTTCCTCCCAGCAGGGGAGAGCCTACGAGCAGTACTTC
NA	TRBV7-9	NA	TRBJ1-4	CASSPGGGNEKLFF	TGTGCCAGCAGCCCGGGCGGGGGGAATGAAAAACTGTTTTTT
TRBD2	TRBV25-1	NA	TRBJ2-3	CASQKEASGSRADTQYF	TGTGCCAGCCAAAAGGAGGCTAGCGGGAGTCGGGCAGATACGCAGTATTTT
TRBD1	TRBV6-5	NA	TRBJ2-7	CASSLDRGAYEQYF	TGTGCCAGCAGCTTGGACAGGGGCGCCTACGAGCAGTACTTC
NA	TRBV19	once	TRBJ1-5	CASIEQTGEPQHF	TGTGCCAGTATCGAGCAAACGGGGGAGCCCCAGCATTTT
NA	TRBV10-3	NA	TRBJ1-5	CAISEEGQPQHF	TGTGCCATCAGTGAAGAGGGTCAGCCCCAGCATTTT
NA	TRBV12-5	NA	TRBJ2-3	CASGNISTDTQYF	TGTGCTAGTGGTAATATCAGCACAGATACGCAGTATTTT
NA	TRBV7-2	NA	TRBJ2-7	CASSLVGQGVMYF	TGTGCCAGCAGCTTAGTAGGTCAAGGGGTGATGTACTTC
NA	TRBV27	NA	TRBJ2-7	CASSHRAQALNSYEQYF	TGTGCCAGCAGTCACCGGGCCCAGGCCCTTAACTCCTACGAGCAGTACTTC
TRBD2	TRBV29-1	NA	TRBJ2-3	CSVRAGVWGSTDTQYF	TGCAGCGTTCGAGCGGGAGTATGGGGAAGCACAGATACGCAGTATTTT
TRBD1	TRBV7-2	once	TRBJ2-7	CASSPDRDSYEQYF	TGTGCCAGCAGTCCGGACAGGGATTCCTACGAGCAGTACTTC
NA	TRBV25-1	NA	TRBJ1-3	CASRPPSASGNTIYF	TGTGCCAGCAGGCCACCAAGTGCTTCTGGAAACACCATATATTTT
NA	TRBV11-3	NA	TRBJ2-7	CASSPGTSGEQYF	TGTGCCAGCAGCCCAGGGACATCGGGCGAGCAGTACTTC
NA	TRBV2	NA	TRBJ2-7	CASSEGGPRYF	TGTGCCAGCAGTGAAGGTGGCCCCAGATACTTC
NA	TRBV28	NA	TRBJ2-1	CASSLLPGDEQFF	TGTGCCAGCAGCCTATTACCCGGGGATGAGCAGTTCTTC
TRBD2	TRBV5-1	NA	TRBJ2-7	CASSLEPSGATFYEQYF	TGCGCCAGCAGCTTGGAGCCTAGCGGGGCAACCTTCTACGAGCAGTACTTC
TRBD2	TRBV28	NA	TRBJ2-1	CASRYSLAGGIEQFF	TGTGCCAGCAGATACTCCTTAGCGGGAGGGATTGAGCAGTTCTTC
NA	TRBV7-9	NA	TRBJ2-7	CASSLAGTYEQYF	TGTGCCAGCAGCTTAGCTGGTACCTACGAGCAGTACTTC
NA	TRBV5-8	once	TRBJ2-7	CASSLDSGDTYEQYF	TGTGCCAGCAGCTTAGATTCAGGAGACACCTACGAGCAGTACTTC
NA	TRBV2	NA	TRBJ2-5	CASSESAEETQYF	TGTGCCAGCAGTGAAAGCGCAGAAGAGACCCAGTACTTC
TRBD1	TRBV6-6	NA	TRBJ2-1	CASSPWTGINEQFF	TGTGCCAGCAGTCCCTGGACAGGGATCAATGAGCAGTTCTTC
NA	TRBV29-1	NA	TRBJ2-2	CSVRGQQNTGELFF	TGCAGCGTTAGAGGACAGCAGAACACCGGGGAGCTGTTTTTT
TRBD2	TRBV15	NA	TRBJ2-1	CATSREPAGRGNSYNEQFF	TGTGCCACCAGCAGAGAACCAGCGGGGAGGGGAAACTCCTACAATGAGCAGTTCTTC
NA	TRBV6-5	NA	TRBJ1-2	CASSYSRGDVYGYTF	TGTGCCAGCAGTTACAGCCGAGGGGATGTGTATGGCTACACCTTC
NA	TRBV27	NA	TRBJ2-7	CASSLPSDPPYEQYF	TGTGCCAGCAGTTTACCCTCGGACCCCCCCTACGAGCAGTACTTC
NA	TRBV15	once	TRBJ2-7	CATSRTGGIGYEQYF	TGTGCCACCAGCAGGACAGGTGGTATAGGCTACGAGCAGTACTTC
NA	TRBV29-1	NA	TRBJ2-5	CSVARQQETQYF	TGCAGCGTTGCAAGACAGCAAGAGACCCAGTACTTC
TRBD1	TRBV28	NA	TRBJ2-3	CASSSLGNRGQGDTQYF	TGTGCCAGCAGTTCACTGGGGAACAGGGGGCAAGGAGATACGCAGTATTTT
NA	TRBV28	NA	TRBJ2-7	CASSRPDSLHSYEQYF	TGTGCCAGCAGTCGCCCGGACAGTCTACACTCCTACGAGCAGTACTTC
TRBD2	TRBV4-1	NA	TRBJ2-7	CASSQDTSGLANEQYF	TGCGCCAGCAGCCAAGATACCTCGGGACTAGCTAACGAGCAGTACTTC
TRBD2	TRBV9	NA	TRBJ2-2	CASSVAGGRTGELFF	TGTGCCAGCAGCGTAGCGGGAGGCCGCACCGGGGAGCTGTTTTTT
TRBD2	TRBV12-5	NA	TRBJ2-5	CASAHAGLAGYFRETQYF	TGTGCTAGTGCCCACGCGGGACTAGCGGGATATTTTAGAGAGACCCAGTACTTC
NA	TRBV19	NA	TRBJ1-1	CASSGPANTEAFF	TGTGCCAGTAGTGGCCCAGCGAACACTGAAGCTTTCTTT
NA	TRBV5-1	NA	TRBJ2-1	CASSLVTDNEQFF	TGCGCCAGCAGCTTGGTGACCGACAATGAGCAGTTCTTC
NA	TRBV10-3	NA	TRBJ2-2	CAISVETSRRGELFF	TGTGCCATCAGTGTAGAAACTAGTCGGCGTGGGGAGCTGTTTTTT
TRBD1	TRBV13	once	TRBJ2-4	CDRDRPFLAKNIQYF	TGTGACCGGGACAGGCCTTTTCTAGCCAAAAACATTCAGTACTTC
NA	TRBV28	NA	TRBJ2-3	CASSALARTDTQYF	TGTGCCAGCAGTGCCCTAGCACGCACAGATACGCAGTATTTT